This T cell receptor beta chain was captured in a study of blood T cell repertoires in COVID-19. Only in-frame clones appear in the TCRdb table, and some are missing; sequencing was by immunoSEQ multiplex PCR. This repertoire shows tens of thousands of clones, about four fifths found once; its top ten account for under 30%. By share of the sample, this clone is medium-sized. Deletions cut 4 bases from V and 6 bases from J, with 13 bases between. CDR1 is LGHNA, CDR2 YNFKEQ, per germline. CDR3 size: 14 residues. The material sequenced was peripheral blood. The rearrangement links TRBV4-2 to TRBJ2-1, with D maybe TRBD2 (6 bases). This TCR came from an elderly woman with COVID-19, enrolled during active disease. CDR3 amino acids: CASSPGSSVNEQFF. CDR3 nucleotide sequence: TGTGCCAGCAGCCCGGGTTCTAGCGTCAATGAGCAGTTCTTC.